The sequence of this TCR delta chain was determined in a study of γδ T cells in repeated Plasmodium falciparum infection. About the research overall: Donors were malaria-exposed Malian children or age- and gender-matched Australian children.

TCRdb re-called the multiplex PCR reads through CATT. This table has about 57,000 delta-chain clones, around 1.7% appearing once. For this clone: The protein recorded in TCRdb matches a much larger clone and deviates from this DNA's translation at residue 22, suggesting a read error; the protein here is obtained by translating the DNA.

The TCR sequence derives from a pool of human donors (malaria-infected and uninfected, not separated). The sample taken for sequencing was gamma-delta T cells from blood.

This CDR3 reads CALGELGFLLPRRFLGRNTDKFIF. CDR3 sequence (DNA): TGTGCTCTTGGGGAACTCGGTTTCTTACTTCCTAGACGATTCCTGGGGCGAAACACCGATAAATTCATCTTT. Called V gene: TRDV1; the J gene was not called; the table names TRDD3, a call not compared with the DNA. The germline gives CDR1 TSWWSYY, CDR2 QGS. This CDR3 spans 24 amino acids.